The 17 T cell receptor beta chains presented below share a single source sample, sequenced in a study of monozygotic twins with inflammatory bowel disease. TCRdb reprocessed the 5' RACE reads; each CDR3 protein has one entry and no DNA is given. The specimen's table records around 400,000 distinct CDR3 sequences. Sequencing used blood. Receptors originate from a human donor with ulcerative colitis or Crohn's disease, or a healthy co-twin of an affected twin (not recorded which).

The chain recombines TRBV7-2 with TRBJ2-1; TCRdb selects TRBD2, and the lack of DNA leaves this call unchecked. CDR3 length: 15 amino acids. The germline V gene encodes CDR1 SGHTA and CDR2 FQGNSA. CDR3 protein: CASSLEGLATNEQFF. The full variable domain, completed using reference TRBV7-2 and TRBJ2-1, is GAGVSQSPSNKVTEKGKDVELRCDPISGHTALYWYRQSLGQGLEFLIYFQGNSAPDKSGLPSDRFSAERTGGSVSTLTIQRTQQEDSAVYLCASSLEGLATNEQFFGPGTRLTVL.

The V and J genes are TRBV28 and TRBJ1-4; TCRdb proposes TRBD1, but this gene call is untestable without DNA. Germline CDR1 reads MDHEN; CDR2 reads SYDVKM. The length of the CDR3 is 14 residues. The CDR3 region is CASSLGGGDEKLFF.

The J gene is TRBJ1-2, the V gene TRBV29-1; lacking DNA, the TRBD1 call made by TCRdb goes unchecked. The germline CDR1 and CDR2 sequences are SQVTM and ANQGSEA. The CDR3 has 14 amino acids. The CDR3 here is CSVQIGTGNYGYTF.

The chain uses TRBV9 and TRBJ2-2; there is no DNA to check the TCRdb D call of TRBD1. Germline V CDR1 and CDR2: SGDLS, YYNGEE. CDR3 length: 15 amino acids. The CDR3 spells CASSSRGQGTGELFF.

V usage is TRBV20-1 and J usage is TRBJ2-5; TCRdb designates TRBD2, a call that cannot be tested without DNA. This CDR3 contains 12 residues. Germline CDR1 reads DFQATT; CDR2 reads SNEGSKA (reference sequence). This CDR3 is CSARDPRGTQYF.

This chain links TRBV12-3 or TRBV12-4 with TRBJ2-1; the TRBD2 assignment by TCRdb is unverifiable without DNA. CDR3 length: 17 amino acids. CDR3 residues: CASRPGLAGAGYNEQFF.

The chain combines TRBV18 with TRBJ2-7; no DNA is available, so the TRBD2 call from TCRdb remains unchecked. There are 14 residues in the CDR3. Germline V CDR1 and CDR2: KGHSH, LQKENI. The CDR3 loop reads CASSPSGLFHEQYF.

CDR3: CASSLEGALGETQYF. V is TRBV5-1 and J is TRBJ2-5; TCRdb's D call, TRBD2, is unchecked because there is no DNA. The V gene's germline CDR1 is SGHRS and CDR2 YFSETQ. The CDR3 sequence is 15 residues long.

The chain couples TRBV10-1 to TRBJ2-4; TCRdb reports TRBD1, a call that lacks DNA to check it against. CDR1 and CDR2 from the germline V gene are WNHNN and SYGVQD (reference sequence). The CDR3 runs 14 residues. The CDR3 sequence is CASSDGGAKNIQYF.

The chain links TRBV5-5 to TRBJ2-1; lacking DNA, the TRBD2 call made by TCRdb goes unchecked. Germline V gene data show CDR1 as SGHKS and CDR2 as YYEKEE (reference sequence). The CDR3 totals 17 residues. CDR3 sequence: CASSRSRDQRPYNEQFF.

The chain couples TRBV4-3 to TRBJ1-2; TCRdb lists TRBD1, though no DNA is available to test this call. CDR3 length equals 14 residues. The germline V gene has CDR1 LGHNA and CDR2 YSLEER. CDR3 loop: CASSPNRASYGYTF.

The rearrangement links TRBV6-1 to TRBJ2-3; no DNA is available, so the TRBD1 call from TCRdb remains unchecked. This CDR3 is 13 amino acids long. Germline V CDR1 and CDR2: MNHNS, SASEGT. The CDR3 spells CASSDPPYNTQYF.

V is TRBV28 and J is TRBJ2-1; the D call of TRBD1 rests on TCRdb alone, since no DNA is present to check it. From germline, CDR1 is MDHEN and CDR2 SYDVKM. This CDR3 has 16 residues. The CDR3 spells CASSLFWGQGRNEQFF.

The gene calls are TRBV27 and TRBJ2-5; TCRdb selects TRBD1, and the lack of DNA leaves this call unchecked. The length of the CDR3 is 14 residues. CDR1 is MNHEY and CDR2 is SMNVEV in the germline V gene (reference sequence). CDR3 residues: CASSLQGTPGTQYF.

The CDR3 protein is CSARLRPSSYNEQFF. The gene calls are TRBV20-1 and TRBJ2-1. The length of the CDR3 is 15 residues. In germline, CDR1 is DFQATT, CDR2 SNEGSKA (reference sequence).

The gene calls are TRBV29-1 and TRBJ1-2; checking the TCRdb D call of TRBD1 is not possible without DNA. Germline V gene data show CDR1 as SQVTM and CDR2 as ANQGSEA. The CDR3 consists of 12 residues. The CDR3 sequence is CSAGQGAVGYTF.

V is TRBV7-3 and J is TRBJ1-1; TCRdb indicates TRBD1, and absent DNA this call remains unverified. This CDR3 comprises 13 residues. From germline, CDR1 is SGHTA and CDR2 FQGTGA. The chain's CDR3 is CASSSLWGTEAFF.